This T cell receptor beta chain derives from a study of sequential checkpoint blockade in melanoma. About the study: Randomization was 1:1 between first-line nivolumab→ipilimumab and ipilimumab→nivolumab.

Profiled with immunoSEQ multiplex PCR; TCRdb holds only in-frame clones, not every one. The repertoire holds fewer than 20,000 clones, with roughly 59% as singletons. The CDR3 is made up of 15 amino acids. Treatment indicated: randomized to nivolumab then ipilimumab (arm A) or the reverse (arm B). No patient had prior DNA-damaging chemotherapy. PBMC sorting kept live CD3+CD8+ cells without CD19 or CD56. In the case of this clone: Germline and junction disagree at one end, which may indicate a read error.

The clonotype was recovered from a human donor with melanoma. J is TRBJ1-6 and V is TRBV5-3; 10 nucleotides align to TRBD1. TRBV5-3 is treated as an ORF (open reading frame) with a function not yet certain. The sequences come from CD8+ T cells sorted from blood (inferred from file names), collected from a patient given nivolumab and ipilimumab in sequence. For the CDR3, the DNA is TGCCAGAAGCCTGGGCCGGAGGACAGGGGGTCACCCCTCCACTTT. Translation gives CQKPGPEDRGSPLHF.